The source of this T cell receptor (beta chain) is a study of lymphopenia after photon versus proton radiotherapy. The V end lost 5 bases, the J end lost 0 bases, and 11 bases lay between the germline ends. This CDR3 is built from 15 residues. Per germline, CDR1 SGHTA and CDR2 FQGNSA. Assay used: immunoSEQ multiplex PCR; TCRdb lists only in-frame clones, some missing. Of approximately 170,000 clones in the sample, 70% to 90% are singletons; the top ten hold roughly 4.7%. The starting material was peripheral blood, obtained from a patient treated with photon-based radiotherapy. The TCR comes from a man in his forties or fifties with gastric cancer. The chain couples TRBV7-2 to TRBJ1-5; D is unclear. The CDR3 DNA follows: TGTGCCAGCAGCCCCTCAGGTTATAGCAATCAGCCCCAGCATTTT. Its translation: CASSPSGYSNQPQHF.